The clone carrying this TCR beta chain has only a few counts. These data are taken from a study of blood T cell repertoires in COVID-19. Study overall: The United States, Italy and Spain supplied acute and convalescent COVID-19 samples. Sample material is recorded as cDNA or gDNA derived from T cells, B-cell-depleted T cells, or PBMCs.

The CDR3 is made up of 14 amino acids. Per the germline V gene, CDR1 is SGHAT and CDR2 is FQNNGV. V lost 5 bases and J 5 bases, leaving 15 bases between the germline ends. As handled by the study authors: For nucleated cells, counts were estimated from reference gene primer amplification. The repertoire was sequenced with immunoSEQ multiplex PCR; TCRdb's copy has only in-frame clones and lacks some. Clone size and the V and J calls come from that table; the DNA yielded D and trimming. This sample carries around 120,000 clones, roughly 72% of them seen once, and the ten largest clones take approximately 5.9%.

Input material: peripheral blood. V and J are TRBV11-2 and TRBJ2-5; D not resolved. This sequence originates from an elderly man with acute or convalescent COVID-19. CDR3 in DNA: TGTGCCAGCAGCCCAGACACCTTTCTGGAGACCCAGTACTTC. Translation gives CASSPDTFLETQYF.